Many counts were recorded for the clone carrying this T cell receptor (beta chain). Its antigen is undetermined. A read error may explain this, as a much larger clone is one base away. The data originate from a study of post-analysis software for immune sequencing data. Across the study: Progressive-relapsing, secondary progressive and relapsing-remitting multiple sclerosis were among the disease courses included. Study-wide points: When patients were compared with controls, about 5 TRBV segments were more frequent, TRBV5-6, TRBV5-1 and TRBV20-1 among them. Multiple sclerosis was associated with a significant reduction in normalized Chao1 diversity relative to controls.

Presence of unique molecular identifiers characterized the TCR beta cDNA libraries. TCRdb redid the calling of the PCR reads with MiXCR, one entry per CDR3 protein. The sample lists around 500,000 distinct CDR3 sequences; roughly 34% were seen once. The CDR3 covers 11 residues. Germline V lookup: CDR1 SGHRS, CDR2 YFSETQ. The ends were cut back, 3 bases at V and 3 bases at J, with 3 bases in the middle. The sequenced sample was blood. The chain is built from TRBV5-1 and TRBJ2-5; D remains ambiguous. The TCR sequence derives from a girl between 2 and 17 years old with multiple sclerosis. The CDR3 loop is CASSWEETQYF. The CDR3 region has the DNA TGCGCCAGCAGCTGGGAAGAGACCCAGTACTTC.